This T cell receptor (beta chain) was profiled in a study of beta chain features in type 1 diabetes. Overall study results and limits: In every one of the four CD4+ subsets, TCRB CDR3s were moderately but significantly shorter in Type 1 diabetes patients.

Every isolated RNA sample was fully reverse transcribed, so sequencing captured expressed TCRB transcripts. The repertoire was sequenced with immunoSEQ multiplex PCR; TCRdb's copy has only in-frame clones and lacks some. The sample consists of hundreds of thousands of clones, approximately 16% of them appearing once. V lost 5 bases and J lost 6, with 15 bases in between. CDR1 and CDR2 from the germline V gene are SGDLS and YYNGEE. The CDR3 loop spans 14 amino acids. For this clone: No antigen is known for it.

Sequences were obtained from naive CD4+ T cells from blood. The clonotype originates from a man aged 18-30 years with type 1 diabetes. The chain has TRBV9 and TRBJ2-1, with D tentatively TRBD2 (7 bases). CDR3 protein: CASSPGEGGNEQFF. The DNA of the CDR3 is TGTGCCAGCAGTCCCGGGGAGGGGGGCAATGAGCAGTTCTTC.